This T cell receptor beta chain was obtained from a study of CD8 T cells in Susac syndrome. The CDR3 is made up of 14 amino acids. V shed 5 bases and J 7 bases; nucleotides not matched to a gene: 9. Germline CDR1 MNHEY, CDR2 SMNVEV (reference sequence). The RNA, roughly 0.5 to 1 ug, was put through reverse transcription using random hexamers. The TCR beta CDR3 was amplified by immunoSEQ multiplex PCR across 54 Vbeta, 13 Jbeta. MiXCR, run by TCRdb on the immunoSEQ multiplex PCR reads, gives a single entry per CDR3 protein. In the table there are some 260,000 distinct CDR3 sequences, 80% to 90% of which are singletons. Sequencing of TCR beta was carried out in blood CD8+ and CD4+ T cells. In contrast to the negatively isolated CD8+ and CD4+ T cells, TEMRA cells were FACS-enriched.

The source of this sequence is a human donor with multiple sclerosis. The specimen was CD8+ T cells from PBMCs. This rearrangement joins TRBV27 to TRBJ1-2, with 8 bases lining up with TRBD1. The CDR3 region has the DNA TGTGCCAGCAGTCTCTCCGGACAGGGTAGTGGCTACACCTTC. Translating it yields CASSLSGQGSGYTF.